In its sample, the clone carrying this T cell receptor (beta chain) was seen a few times. Its antigen is as yet unknown. Through a sample-barcoded 5' primer and a J-beta primer mix, a second PCR was run for roughly 6 to 12 cycles. One entry per CDR3 protein, called by TCRdb with MiXCR from the 5' RACE reads. The data show some 1,800,000 distinct CDR3 sequences, roughly 43% seen once. This sample stems from a study of blood T cells in healthy people across ages. The study's findings and limits: Since the PBMCs were unsorted, naive and antigen-experienced cells could not be conclusively compared. Estimates drawn from one million T cells were deemed to understate diversity. A roughly linear fall in TCR beta diversity per million T cells was seen with increasing age. The study found more naive CD4+ cells and higher diversity in long-lived than aged donors.

J was trimmed by 7 bases and V by 2 bases; bases with no gene match: 2. CDR3 length equals 14 residues. Germline values: CDR1 SGHNT, CDR2 YYREEE (reference sequence). The sample comprised blood. The sequence was collected from a human donor in good health. This chain connects TRBV5-4 to TRBJ1-6; 8 bases agree with TRBD1. The CDR3 nucleotides are TGTGCCAGCAGCTTTCGGGACAGGAATTCACCCCTCCACTTT. This sequence encodes CASSFRDRNSPLHF.